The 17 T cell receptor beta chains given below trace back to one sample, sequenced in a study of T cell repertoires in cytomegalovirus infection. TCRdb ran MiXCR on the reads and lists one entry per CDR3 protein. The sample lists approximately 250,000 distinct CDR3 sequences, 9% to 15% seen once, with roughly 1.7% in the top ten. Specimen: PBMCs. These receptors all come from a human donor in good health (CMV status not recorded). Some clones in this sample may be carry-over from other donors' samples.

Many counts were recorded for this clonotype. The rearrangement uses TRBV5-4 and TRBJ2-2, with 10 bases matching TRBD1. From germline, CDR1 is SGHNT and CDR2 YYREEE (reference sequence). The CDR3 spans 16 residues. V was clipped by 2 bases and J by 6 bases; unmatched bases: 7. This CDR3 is CASSLPGQGFSGELFF. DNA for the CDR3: TGTGCCAGCAGCTTACCGGGACAGGGGTTTTCCGGGGAGCTGTTTTTT.

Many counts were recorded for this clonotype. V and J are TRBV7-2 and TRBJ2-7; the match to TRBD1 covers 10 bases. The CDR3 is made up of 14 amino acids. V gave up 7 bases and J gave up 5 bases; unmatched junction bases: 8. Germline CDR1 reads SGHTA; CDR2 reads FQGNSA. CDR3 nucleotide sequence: TGTGCCAGCAACTCCGGGACAGGGGATCACGAGCAGTACTTC. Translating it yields CASNSGTGDHEQYF.

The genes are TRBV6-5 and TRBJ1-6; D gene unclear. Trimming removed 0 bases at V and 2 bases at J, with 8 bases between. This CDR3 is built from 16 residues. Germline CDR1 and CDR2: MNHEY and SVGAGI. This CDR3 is CASSYSGDPYNSPLHF. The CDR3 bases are TGTGCCAGCAGTTACTCGGGTGACCCCTATAATTCACCCCTCCACTTT.

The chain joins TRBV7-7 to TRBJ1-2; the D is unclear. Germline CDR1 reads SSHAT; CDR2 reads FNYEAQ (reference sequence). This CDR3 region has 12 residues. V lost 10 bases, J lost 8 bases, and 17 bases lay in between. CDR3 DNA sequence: TGTGCCATCTCTGATCCGGCTAGAGGCTACACCTTC. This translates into CAISDPARGYTF.

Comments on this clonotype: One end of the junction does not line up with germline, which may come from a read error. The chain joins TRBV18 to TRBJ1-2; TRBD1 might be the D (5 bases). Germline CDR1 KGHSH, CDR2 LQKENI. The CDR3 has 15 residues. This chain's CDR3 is CASSPPETANYDYTF. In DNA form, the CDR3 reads TGTGCCAGCTCACCACCCGAGACAGCGAACTATGACTACACCTTC.

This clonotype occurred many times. CDR3: CASSYSIGGGEEKLFF. CDR3 DNA sequence: TGTGCCAGCAGTTACTCGATTGGGGGGGGTGAGGAAAAACTGTTTTTT. The chain carries TRBV6-6 and TRBJ1-4, with D possibly matching TRBD1 (5 bases). The CDR3 covers 16 residues. Looked up from germline, CDR1 is MNHNY and CDR2 is SVGAGI (reference sequence). V was cut by 0 bases and J by 8 bases, with 16 bases left in between.

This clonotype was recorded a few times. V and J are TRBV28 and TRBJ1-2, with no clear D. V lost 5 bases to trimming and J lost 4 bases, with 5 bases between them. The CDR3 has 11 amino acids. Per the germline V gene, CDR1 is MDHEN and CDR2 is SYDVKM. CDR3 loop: CASSTVYGYTF. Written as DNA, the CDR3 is TGTGCCAGCAGTACAGTCTATGGCTACACCTTC.

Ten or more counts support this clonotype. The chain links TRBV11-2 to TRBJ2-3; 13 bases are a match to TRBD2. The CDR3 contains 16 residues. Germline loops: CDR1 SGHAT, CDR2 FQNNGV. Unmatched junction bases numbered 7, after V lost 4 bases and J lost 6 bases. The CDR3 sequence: CASSSTSGRVADTQYF. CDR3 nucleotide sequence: TGTGCCAGCAGCTCCACTAGCGGGAGGGTTGCGGATACGCAGTATTTT.

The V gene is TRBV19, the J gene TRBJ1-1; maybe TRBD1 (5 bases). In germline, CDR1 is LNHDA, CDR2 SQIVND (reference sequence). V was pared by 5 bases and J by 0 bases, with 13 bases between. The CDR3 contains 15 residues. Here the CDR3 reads CASSSRDRVNTEAFF. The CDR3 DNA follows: TGTGCCAGTAGTTCCCGGGACCGAGTGAACACTGAAGCTTTCTTT.

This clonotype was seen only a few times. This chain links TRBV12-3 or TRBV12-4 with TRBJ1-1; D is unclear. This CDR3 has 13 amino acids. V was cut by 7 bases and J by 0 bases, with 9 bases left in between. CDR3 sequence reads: CASTPGLNTEAFF. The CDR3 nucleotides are TGTGCCAGCACCCCGGGATTGAACACTGAAGCTTTCTTT.

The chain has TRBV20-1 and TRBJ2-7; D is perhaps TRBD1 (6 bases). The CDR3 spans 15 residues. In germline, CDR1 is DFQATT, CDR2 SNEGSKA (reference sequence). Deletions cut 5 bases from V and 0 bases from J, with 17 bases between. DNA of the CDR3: TGCAGTGCTGCGGTGGCACAGGGCCCCTCCTACGAGCAGTACTTC. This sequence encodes CSAAVAQGPSYEQYF.

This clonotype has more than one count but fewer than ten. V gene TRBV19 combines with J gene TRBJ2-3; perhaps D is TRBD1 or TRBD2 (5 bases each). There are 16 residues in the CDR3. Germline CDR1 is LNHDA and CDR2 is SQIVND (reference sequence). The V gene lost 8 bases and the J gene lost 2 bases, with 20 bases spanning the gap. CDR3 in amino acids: CASSNQGRLSTDTQYF. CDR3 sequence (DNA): TGTGCCAGTTCCAACCAGGGACGCCTGTCCACAGATACGCAGTATTTT.

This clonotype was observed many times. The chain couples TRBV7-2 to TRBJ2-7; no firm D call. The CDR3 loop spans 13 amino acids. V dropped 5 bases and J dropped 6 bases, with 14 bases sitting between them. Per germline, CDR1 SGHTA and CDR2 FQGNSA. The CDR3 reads CASSLGSLREQYF. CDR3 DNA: TGTGCCAGCAGCCTCGGTTCCCTCCGCGAGCAGTACTTC. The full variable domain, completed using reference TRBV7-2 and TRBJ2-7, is GAGVSQSPSNKVTEKGKDVELRCDPISGHTALYWYRQSLGQGLEFLIYFQGNSAPDKSGLPSDRFSAERTGGSVSTLTIQRTQQEDSAVYLCASSLGSLREQYFGPGTRLTVT.

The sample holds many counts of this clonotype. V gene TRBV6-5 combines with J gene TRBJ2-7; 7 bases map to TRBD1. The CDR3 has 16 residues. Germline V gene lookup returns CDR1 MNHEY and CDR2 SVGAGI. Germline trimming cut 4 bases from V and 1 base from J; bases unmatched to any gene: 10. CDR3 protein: CASSSRTTDRSYEQYF. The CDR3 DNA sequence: TGTGCCAGCAGTTCTCGTACAACGGACAGGTCCTACGAGCAGTACTTC.

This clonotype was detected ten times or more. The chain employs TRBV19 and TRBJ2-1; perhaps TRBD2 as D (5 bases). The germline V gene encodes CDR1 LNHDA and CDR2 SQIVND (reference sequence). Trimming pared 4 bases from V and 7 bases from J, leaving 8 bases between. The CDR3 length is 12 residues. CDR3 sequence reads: CASSTPGNEQFF. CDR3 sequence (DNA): TGTGCCAGTAGTACCCCGGGAAATGAGCAGTTCTTC.

DNA for the CDR3: TGCGCCAGCAGCTTGAGCTCCCCGGGAGTCAATGAGCAGTTCTTC. This codes for CASSLSSPGVNEQFF. V gene TRBV5-1 combines with J gene TRBJ2-1; D possibly corresponds to TRBD2 (6 bases). Per germline, CDR1 SGHRS and CDR2 YFSETQ. The germline V and J ends were trimmed by 1 base and 6 bases, with 14 bases remaining between them. CDR3 length equals 15 residues.

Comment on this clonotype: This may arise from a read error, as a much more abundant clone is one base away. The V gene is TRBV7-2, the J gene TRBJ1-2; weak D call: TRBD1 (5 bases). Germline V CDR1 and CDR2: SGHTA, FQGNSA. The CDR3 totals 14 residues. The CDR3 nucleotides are TGTGCCAGCAGCTCCCCGCCAGGGATTTATGGCTGCACCTTC. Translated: CASSSPPGIYGCTF.